The 2 T cell receptor beta chains listed next were all sequenced from one sample in a study of lung T cells in sarcoidosis with Löfgren's syndrome. A single record per CDR3 protein comes from TCRdb applying MiXCR to the reads. The sample shows approximately 2,300 distinct CDR3 sequences, about 22% of them seen only once. Input material: CD4+ T cells from bronchoalveolar lavage. The receptors here all came from a human donor with sarcoidosis (Löfgren's syndrome or another form), or a control subject (not recorded which).

By sample fraction, this clonotype is medium-sized. The chain joins TRBV5-1 to TRBJ2-7; TRBD2 matches 7 bases. Trimming removed 4 bases from V and 3 bases from J; junction bases left unmatched: 7. This CDR3 contains 14 residues. Germline lookup yields CDR1 SGHRS and CDR2 YFSETQ. DNA of the CDR3: TGCGCCAGCAGCCCCGGGACTATTTACTACGAGCAGTACTTC. Translating it yields CASSPGTIYYEQYF.

As regards this clonotype: One base away lies a much larger clone, so this may be a sequencing read error. The rearrangement joins TRBV7-6 to TRBJ1-6; D gene uncertain. This CDR3 has 16 residues. From germline, CDR1 is SGHVS and CDR2 FNYEAQ. The CDR3 DNA reads as TGTGCCATCAGCATAGCGAACACGCGCGCGAATTCACCCCTCCACTTT. Its protein is CAISIANTRANSPLHF.